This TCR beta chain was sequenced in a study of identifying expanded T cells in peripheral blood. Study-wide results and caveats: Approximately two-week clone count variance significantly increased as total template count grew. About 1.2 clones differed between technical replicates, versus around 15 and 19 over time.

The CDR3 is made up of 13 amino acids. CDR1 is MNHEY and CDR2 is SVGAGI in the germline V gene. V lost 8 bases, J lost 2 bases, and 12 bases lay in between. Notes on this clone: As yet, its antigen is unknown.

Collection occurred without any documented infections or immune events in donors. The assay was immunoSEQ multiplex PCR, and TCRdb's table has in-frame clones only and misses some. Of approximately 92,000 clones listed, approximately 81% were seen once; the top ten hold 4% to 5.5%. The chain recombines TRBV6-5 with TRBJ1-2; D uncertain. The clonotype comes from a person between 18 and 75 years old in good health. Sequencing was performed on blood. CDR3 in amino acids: CASGENSNYGYTF. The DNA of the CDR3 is TGTGCCAGCGGGGAGAACAGCAACTATGGCTACACCTTC.